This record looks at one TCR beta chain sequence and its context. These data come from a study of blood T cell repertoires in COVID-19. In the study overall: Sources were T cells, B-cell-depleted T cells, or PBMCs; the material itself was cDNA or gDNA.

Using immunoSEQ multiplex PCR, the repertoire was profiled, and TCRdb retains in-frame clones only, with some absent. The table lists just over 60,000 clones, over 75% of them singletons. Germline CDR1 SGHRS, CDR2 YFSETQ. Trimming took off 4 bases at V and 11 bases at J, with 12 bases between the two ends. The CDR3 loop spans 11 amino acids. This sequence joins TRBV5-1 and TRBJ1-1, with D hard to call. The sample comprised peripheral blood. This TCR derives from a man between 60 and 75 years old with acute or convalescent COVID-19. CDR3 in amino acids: CASSLGAKAFF. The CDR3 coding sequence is TGCGCCAGCAGCCTGGGTGCTAAGGCTTTCTTT.